The clone carrying this T cell receptor (beta chain) was seen once. The antigen is unknown. V lost 8 bases to trimming and J lost 4 bases, with 14 bases between them. This CDR3 region has 13 residues. CDR1 MNHEY and CDR2 SMNVEV come from the germline V gene (reference sequence). This entry belongs to a study of cytomegalovirus exposure and HLA in healthy donors. The study's findings and limits: CMV antigen specificity was confirmed in vitro for a few CMV-associated chains. The study dropped some indistinguishable V segments, TRBV6-2 and TRBV6-3 among them.

60 Vbeta and 13 Jbeta primers were used in PCR. Profiling relied on immunoSEQ multiplex PCR, and the TCRdb table lists in-frame clones only, not all of them. The table lists more than 95,000 clones, roughly four fifths of them singletons. The sequencing input was PBMCs. The source of this sequence is a woman aged 35 to 49 in good health and CMV-seropositive. The genes are TRBV27 and TRBJ2-5; D possibly corresponds to TRBD2 (6 bases). DNA for the CDR3: TGTGCCAGCTCCTATGGGGGAGGAGAGACCCAGTACTTC. This translates into CASSYGGGETQYF.